One and the same sample provided the 22 T cell receptor beta chains below, sequenced in a study of regulatory T cells in long-lasting Graves disease. Libraries of TCR beta came from iRepertoire HTBI primers plus Arm-PCR of CDR3 regions. TCRdb re-analysed the multiplex PCR reads in MiXCR, keeping a single row per CDR3 protein. This sample carries hundreds of thousands of distinct CDR3 sequences, about 16% of them seen once, and the ten largest clones take around 13%. As to time point: newly diagnosed GD, antithyroid drugs for less than 3 months. With RNA extracted from PBMCs as input, the TCR library was made. These data also formed part of another study, on T cells in Graves' hyperthyroidism and ophthalmopathy.

Sample: peripheral blood mononuclear cells (PBMCs), taken at new diagnosis, from a patient treated with antithyroid drugs. Receptors originate from a man aged 18 to 30 with Graves disease.

The chain combines TRBV6-9 with TRBJ1-1; TRBD1 matches 8 bases. Trimming cost V 3 bases and J 5 bases; bases outside gene matches: 14. The length of the CDR3 is 17 residues. Germline V gives CDR1 MNHGY, CDR2 SVAAGI. The CDR3 nucleotides are TGTGCCAGCAGTTACCCGAACAGGGGGGGTTTGGATACTGAAGCTTTCTTT. This encodes CASSYPNRGGLDTEAFF.

This clonotype has a handful of counts. The gene calls are TRBV12-3 or TRBV12-4 and TRBJ2-1; 7 nucleotides agree with TRBD2. The CDR3 runs to 17 residues. Trimming at V came to 2 bases and at J to 3 bases, leaving 10 bases not matched to a gene. The CDR3 region has the DNA TGTGCCAGCAGTTTATCCCTAGCGGTAGAAGGCTACAATGAGCAGTTCTTC. This encodes CASSLSLAVEGYNEQFF.

This chain links TRBV20-1 with TRBJ1-2; tentative D call: TRBD1 (6 bases). Germline V lookup: CDR1 DFQATT, CDR2 SNEGSKA (reference sequence). This CDR3 is built from 12 residues. V lost 3 bases to trimming and J lost 6 bases, with 11 bases between them. The CDR3 loop reads CSASRGRDGYTF. The CDR3 coding sequence is TGCAGTGCTAGTAGGGGGAGGGATGGCTACACCTTC.

The sample holds many counts of this clonotype. The chain uses TRBV12-3 or TRBV12-4 and TRBJ2-1; unclear D gene. The CDR3 contains 13 residues. With 7 bases removed from V and 0 bases from J, the gap between germline ends came to 7 bases. CDR3 nucleotides: TGTGCCAGCAATTTCGGCTCCTACAATGAGCAGTTCTTC. This sequence encodes CASNFGSYNEQFF.

Ten or more counts support this clonotype. The V gene is TRBV27, the J gene TRBJ2-7; no reliable D call. The germline V gene has CDR1 MNHEY and CDR2 SMNVEV (reference sequence). The V end lost 5 bases, the J end lost 6 bases, and 11 bases lay between the germline ends. The length of the CDR3 is 12 residues. In DNA form, the CDR3 reads TGTGCCAGCAGTCAACATAAAGGCGAGCAGTACTTC. Protein sequence: CASSQHKGEQYF.

This clonotype was seen ten or more times. The chain recombines TRBV5-1 with TRBJ2-3; no reliable D call. Matching the DNA end better, TRBJ2-7 makes the J call doubtful. Per the germline V gene, CDR1 is SGHRS and CDR2 is YFSETQ. This CDR3 is 14 amino acids long. The CDR3 sequence: CASSIDGSTYEQYF. The CDR3 coding sequence is TGCGCCAGCAGCATCGACGGATCCACCTACGAGCAGTACTTC.

In its sample, this clonotype was seen a few times. This chain connects TRBV30 to TRBJ2-1; D ambiguous. The CDR3 is made up of 13 amino acids. Looked up from germline, CDR1 is GTSNPN and CDR2 is SVGIG (reference sequence). V lost 0 bases, J lost 6 bases, and 9 bases lay in between. The CDR3 sequence is CAWSVYQVNEQFF. CDR3 coding DNA: TGTGCCTGGAGTGTATATCAGGTCAATGAGCAGTTCTTC. The full variable domain, rest sourced from reference TRBV30 and TRBJ2-1, is SQTIHQWPATLVQPVGSPLSLECTVEGTSNPNLYWYRQAAGRGLQLLFYSVGIGQISSEVPQNLSASRPQDRQFILSSKKLLLSDSGFYLCAWSVYQVNEQFFGPGTRLTVL.

This clonotype has only a few counts. The gene calls are TRBV28 and TRBJ1-5, with TRBD1 as a possible D gene (5 bases). Per germline, CDR1 MDHEN and CDR2 SYDVKM. The CDR3 has 15 residues. Trimming took off 6 bases at V and 4 bases at J, with 16 bases between the two ends. Written as DNA, the CDR3 is TGTGCCAGCAGCCGCCACCCACAGGAAAATCAGCCCCAGCATTTT. Its translation is CASSRHPQENQPQHF. Based on the CDR3 plus reference TRBV28 and TRBJ1-5, the full variable domain is DVKVTQSSRYLVKRTGEKVFLECVQDMDHENMFWYRQDPGLGLRLIYFSYDVKMKEKGDIPEGYSVSREKKERFSLILESASTNQTSMYLCASSRHPQENQPQHFGDGTRLSIL.

This clonotype was seen at least ten times. The chain is built from TRBV5-5 and TRBJ2-5; 10 nucleotides agree with TRBD2. Germline V gene data show CDR1 as SGHKS and CDR2 as YYEKEE (reference sequence). This CDR3 comprises 15 residues. The J segment lost 4 bases and the V segment lost 4 bases, leaving 7 bases of the junction unmatched. CDR3 protein: CASSKTSGHRETQYF. The CDR3 bases are TGTGCCAGCAGCAAGACTAGCGGGCACCGAGAGACCCAGTACTTC. The variable domain in full, completed from reference TRBV5-5 and TRBJ2-5, reads DAGVTQSPTHLIKTRGQQVTLRCSPISGHKSVSWYQQVLGQGPQFIFQYYEKEERGRGNFPDRFSARQFPNYSSELNVNALLLGDSALYLCASSKTSGHRETQYFGPGTRLLVL.

This clonotype was seen at least ten times. The CDR3 does not end in the conserved phenylalanine or tryptophan, so this is likely a read error. This chain joins TRBV6-1 and TRBJ2-7, with D perhaps TRBD2 (6 bases). CDR3 length: 19 residues. V was cut by 6 bases and J by 1 base, with 28 bases left in between. Germline assignment: CDR1 MNHNS and CDR2 SASEGT. In nucleotides, the CDR3 is TGTGCCAGCAGCCGCCGACTATCGGGAGAGATTGGGGGGTCCTACGAGCAGTACCTC. It specifies CASSRRLSGEIGGSYEQYL.

The chain links TRBV7-2 to TRBJ2-5, with 9 bases that match TRBD2. CDR3 length: 17 residues. V trimming: 3 bases; J trimming: 4 bases; junction bases outside the gene matches: 12. Germline V CDR1 and CDR2: SGHTA, FQGNSA. The CDR3 loop reads CASSFPEIAGVRETQYF. CDR3 nucleotides: TGTGCCAGCAGCTTCCCCGAAATAGCGGGAGTACGAGAGACCCAGTACTTC.

Worth noting for this clonotype: A much larger clone lies one base from this, so it may be a read error. The J gene is TRBJ2-7, the V gene TRBV7-9, with 8 bases lining up with TRBD1. Germline V gives CDR1 SEHNR, CDR2 FQNEAQ (reference sequence). This CDR3 comprises 15 residues. CDR3 coding DNA: TGTGCCAGCAGCTTAGGGTTTGGGACAGGCAACGATCAGTACTTC. It yields the protein CASSLGFGTGNDQYF. Looking up the rest from reference TRBV7-9 and TRBJ2-7 gives the full variable domain: DTGVSQNPRHKITKRGQNVTFRCDPISEHNRLYWYRQTLGQGPEFLTYFQNEAQLEKSRLLSDRFSAERPKGSFSTLEIQRTEQGDSAMYLCASSLGFGTGNDQYFGPGTRLTVT.

Ten or more counts support this clonotype. V usage is TRBV28 and J usage is TRBJ2-1; 8 bases match TRBD1. This CDR3 region has 12 residues. V gave up 1 base and J gave up 15 bases; unmatched junction bases: 5. Germline CDR1 is MDHEN and CDR2 is SYDVKM. The CDR3 loop is CASSLLDRAVFF. The CDR3, as DNA: TGTGCCAGCAGTTTATTGGACAGGGCGGTGTTCTTC.

This clonotype was recorded a few times. V gene TRBV25-1 combines with J gene TRBJ2-3; unclear D gene. Germline V gene sequence: CDR1 MGHDK, CDR2 SYGVNS. Trimming removed 9 bases from V and 3 bases from J, with 19 bases in between. The CDR3 sequence is 15 residues long. The CDR3 DNA is TGTGCCAGGGAACCGGGCCTTCATGGAACAGATACGCAGTATTTT. Its protein is CAREPGLHGTDTQYF.

This clonotype was seen many times. V and J are TRBV18 and TRBJ2-7; no reliable D call. The CDR3 contains 15 residues. The V gene lost 0 bases and the J gene lost 0 bases, with 9 bases spanning the gap. Germline V gene lookup returns CDR1 KGHSH and CDR2 LQKENI. In nucleotides, the CDR3 is TGTGCCAGCTCACCACCAACCCATTCCTCCTACGAGCAGTACTTC. It specifies CASSPPTHSSYEQYF.

This clonotype was seen a few times. The V call is TRBV20-1, the J call TRBJ2-3, with TRBD2 matching over 7 bases. CDR1 and CDR2 (germline): DFQATT, SNEGSKA (reference sequence). The trim removed 0 bases at V and 1 base at J, leaving 19 bases unmatched. The CDR3 is 20 residues long. The CDR3 DNA reads as TGCAGTGCTAGAGATGGGGACGGCGGGAGCGGCCCCCCGGGCACAGATACGCAGTATTTT. Encoded protein: CSARDGDGGSGPPGTDTQYF.

Many counts were recorded for this clonotype. The chain couples TRBV2 to TRBJ1-1; unclear D gene. The V gene's germline CDR1 is SNHLY and CDR2 FYNNEI. CDR3 length: 14 residues. V lost 7 bases and J lost 3, with 15 bases in between. Written as DNA, the CDR3 is TGTGCCAGCAACCCCGGCGGGCCGCACACTGAAGCTTTCTTT. As protein: CASNPGGPHTEAFF.

This chain connects TRBV9 to TRBJ2-1; TRBD2 agrees at 10 bases. The germline V gene encodes CDR1 SGDLS and CDR2 YYNGEE. CDR3 length: 15 amino acids. V was pared by 5 bases and J by 8 bases, with 10 bases of the junction left unmatched. The CDR3 reads CASSPSGSGGDEQFF. CDR3 sequence (DNA): TGTGCCAGCAGTCCAAGCGGGAGCGGGGGGGATGAGCAGTTCTTC.

This clonotype was recorded many times. The chain is built from TRBV11-2 and TRBJ2-7; TRBD2 agrees at 7 bases. The CDR3 length is 13 residues. Germline V gene lookup returns CDR1 SGHAT and CDR2 FQNNGV. With V trimmed by 5 bases and J by 3 bases, 4 bases remained unmatched. CDR3 nucleotides: TGTGCCAGCAGCCCGGGACTACTCTACGAGCAGTACTTC. Amino acids: CASSPGLLYEQYF.

In this sample, this clonotype turned up a few times. This chain connects TRBV6-2 or TRBV6-3 to TRBJ2-1, with TRBD2 matching over 9 bases. The CDR3 spans 13 residues. Per germline, CDR1 MNHEY and CDR2 SVGEGT. V was clipped by 9 bases and J by 5 bases; unmatched bases: 5. In nucleotides, the CDR3 is TGTGCCAGTCGACTAGCGGCAAACAATGAGCAGTTCTTC. Its protein is CASRLAANNEQFF.

The gene calls are TRBV5-5 and TRBJ2-2; D perhaps matches TRBD2 (6 bases). The germline gives CDR1 SGHKS, CDR2 YYEKEE (reference sequence). The CDR3 sequence is 15 residues long. V was trimmed by 2 bases and J by 5 bases, leaving 13 bases between them. The CDR3 loop is CASSFYGAGTGELFF. CDR3 nucleotide sequence: TGTGCCAGCAGCTTTTACGGCGCGGGGACCGGGGAGCTGTTTTTT.

This clonotype was observed many times. The rearrangement links TRBV3-1 to TRBJ2-1, with 7 bases matching TRBD2. The germline gives CDR1 LGHDT, CDR2 YNNKEL (reference sequence). V shed 4 bases and J 10 bases; nucleotides not matched to a gene: 4. This CDR3 is built from 12 residues. The CDR3 sequence is CASSPGLGEQFF. The CDR3 nucleotides are TGTGCCAGCAGCCCCGGACTAGGGGAGCAGTTCTTC.